The 23 T cell receptor beta chains in this list originate from one sample, sequenced in a study of blood T cell repertoires in COVID-19. Profiled with immunoSEQ multiplex PCR; TCRdb holds only in-frame clones, not every one. The sample has about 290,000 clones, 85% seen once; the top ten hold around 4.1%. What was sequenced was peripheral blood. These receptors were taken from a woman aged 50 to 60 with active or convalescent COVID-19.

This rearrangement joins TRBV12-3 or TRBV12-4 to TRBJ1-1, with D perhaps TRBD1 (5 bases). V gave up 6 bases and J gave up 0 bases, with 8 bases separating them. The CDR3 extends over 13 amino acids. The CDR3 region is CASSQGMNTEAFF. CDR3 bases: TGTGCCAGCAGCCAGGGAATGAACACTGAAGCTTTCTTT.

V gene TRBV14 combines with J gene TRBJ2-5, with 9 nucleotides matching TRBD2. Germline trimming cut 1 base from V and 0 bases from J; bases unmatched to any gene: 3. This CDR3 is built from 16 residues. Germline V gene data show CDR1 as SGHDN and CDR2 as FVKESK. CDR3 sequence: CASSQGLAVDQETQYF. The CDR3, as DNA: TGTGCCAGCAGCCAAGGACTAGCGGTAGACCAAGAGACCCAGTACTTC. Combining the CDR3 with reference TRBV14 and TRBJ2-5 gives the whole variable domain EAGVTQFPSHSVIEKGQTVTLRCDPISGHDNLYWYRRVMGKEIKFLLHFVKESKQDESGMPNNRFLAERTGGTYSTLKVQPAELEDSGVYFCASSQGLAVDQETQYFGPGTRLLVL.

The chain employs TRBV7-8 and TRBJ2-1; a weak D match, TRBD2 (6 bases). CDR1 is SGHVS and CDR2 is FQNEAQ in the germline V gene. Trimming removed 3 bases at V and 5 bases at J, with 14 bases between. This CDR3 has 15 amino acids. The CDR3 sequence is CASSFRDWTNNEQFF. The CDR3 bases are TGTGCCAGCAGCTTCCGGGACTGGACCAACAATGAGCAGTTCTTC.

This clone came up a few times. V and J are TRBV29-1 and TRBJ2-1; 8 nucleotides line up with TRBD1. The CDR3 spans 14 residues. Looked up from germline, CDR1 is SQVTM and CDR2 is ANQGSEA. V dropped 4 bases and J dropped 0; count of bases not matched to a gene: 2. As DNA, the CDR3 is TGCAGCGTTGGGGACAGGAGCTCCTACAATGAGCAGTTCTTC. Amino acids: CSVGDRSSYNEQFF.

The chain has TRBV13 and TRBJ2-2; D unclear. Trimming cost V 5 bases and J 6 bases, with 10 bases left between them. The CDR3 has 13 residues. CDR1 and CDR2 (germline): PRHDT, FYEKMQ (reference sequence). The CDR3 sequence is CASSVRGPGELFF. The CDR3 DNA follows: TGTGCCAGCAGCGTCCGTGGCCCCGGGGAGCTGTTTTTT.

This chain links TRBV3-1 (or the pseudogene TRBV3-2) with TRBJ2-3; 12 nucleotides line up with TRBD2. Losses at the gene ends were 0 bases for V and 6 bases for J; bases not matched to a gene: 7. The CDR3 totals 17 residues. In germline, CDR1 is LGHDT, CDR2 YNNKEL (reference sequence). CDR3 sequence (DNA): TGTGCCAGCAGCCAAGAGAGTTGGCTAGCGGGAGGGGATACGCAGTATTTT. Its protein product is CASSQESWLAGGDTQYF.

The chain employs TRBV28 and TRBJ1-4; TRBD1 aligns across 7 bases. CDR1 is MDHEN and CDR2 is SYDVKM in the germline V gene. CDR3 length: 14 residues. V lost 8 bases to trimming and J lost 7 bases; unmatched junction nucleotides: 10. This CDR3 reads CASVETGRGEKLFF. CDR3 sequence (DNA): TGTGCCAGCGTCGAGACAGGGCGCGGTGAAAAACTGTTTTTT. Full variable domain (outside the CDR3, taken from reference TRBV28 and TRBJ1-4): DVKVTQSSRYLVKRTGEKVFLECVQDMDHENMFWYRQDPGLGLRLIYFSYDVKMKEKGDIPEGYSVSREKKERFSLILESASTNQTSMYLCASVETGRGEKLFFGSGTQLSVL.

The chain links TRBV6-5 to TRBJ1-2; 7 nucleotides line up with TRBD1. CDR3 length equals 13 residues. The germline V gene has CDR1 MNHEY and CDR2 SVGAGI. V lost 6 bases and J lost 6; bases outside the gene matches: 7. DNA of the CDR3: TGTGCCAGCAGCCAGACAGGGATCCATGGCTACACCTTC. It yields the protein CASSQTGIHGYTF.

The V call is TRBV19, the J call TRBJ1-4; 7 bases match TRBD1. The V segment lost 7 bases and the J segment 0 bases; nucleotides outside the gene matches: 2. The germline gives CDR1 LNHDA, CDR2 SQIVND (reference sequence). The CDR3 contains 14 residues. This CDR3 is CASTGTATNEKLFF. CDR3 nucleotides: TGTGCCAGTACTGGGACAGCAACTAATGAAAAACTGTTTTTT.

The chain links TRBV5-5 to TRBJ1-2; no clear D. Germline CDR1 and CDR2: SGHKS and YYEKEE (reference sequence). Trimming pared 7 bases from V and 4 bases from J, leaving 23 bases between. CDR3 length equals 16 residues. CDR3 loop: CASFPTFLMSGYGYTF. DNA for the CDR3: TGTGCCAGCTTCCCCACCTTTCTCATGTCGGGCTATGGCTACACCTTC.

The chain is built from TRBV4-1 and TRBJ2-7; 7 positions agree with TRBD2. The CDR3 is 14 residues long. The V segment lost 6 bases and the J segment 7 bases; nucleotides outside the gene matches: 12. The germline V gene encodes CDR1 MGHRA and CDR2 YSYEKL. The CDR3 sequence is CASSPPGTTLEQYF. The CDR3, as DNA: TGCGCCAGCAGTCCTCCGGGGACTACCCTGGAGCAGTACTTC.

The chain joins TRBV5-6 to TRBJ1-2; maybe TRBD1 (6 bases). The CDR3 runs 13 residues. CDR1 is SGHDT, CDR2 YYEEEE, per germline. The ends were cut back, 1 base at V and 5 bases at J, with 9 bases in the middle. CDR3 amino acids: CASSLLRGYGYTF. The CDR3 DNA is TGTGCCAGCAGCTTGCTCAGGGGATATGGCTACACCTTC. The entire variable domain, with the rest obtained from reference TRBV5-6 and TRBJ1-2, is as follows: DAGVTQSPTHLIKTRGQQVTLRCSPKSGHDTVSWYQQALGQGPQFIFQYYEEEERQRGNFPDRFSGHQFPNYSSELNVNALLLGDSALYLCASSLLRGYGYTFGSGTRLTVV.

The chain joins TRBV6-1 to TRBJ2-3; TRBD2 is a possible D gene (6 bases). Trimming removed 3 bases at V and 10 bases at J, with 17 bases between. Germline V gives CDR1 MNHNS, CDR2 SASEGT. This CDR3 has 14 amino acids. Here the CDR3 reads CASSESPTSLAQYF. In nucleotides, the CDR3 is TGTGCCAGCAGTGAGAGCCCGACTAGTCTGGCGCAGTATTTT.

The genes are TRBV27 and TRBJ1-3; 8 positions match TRBD1. V was pared by 3 bases and J by 4 bases, with 2 bases of the junction left unmatched. Germline V lookup: CDR1 MNHEY, CDR2 SMNVEV (reference sequence). The length of the CDR3 is 14 residues. The CDR3 is CASSFRGPGNTIYF. CDR3 bases: TGTGCCAGCAGTTTCAGGGGGCCGGGAAACACCATATATTTT.

The chain has TRBV5-1 and TRBJ1-1; D is perhaps TRBD1 (5 bases). The CDR3 length is 17 residues. Trimming removed 4 bases at V and 1 base at J, with 20 bases between. CDR1 SGHRS and CDR2 YFSETQ come from the germline V gene. CDR3 region: CASSLGLNGGGNTEAFF. In nucleotides, the CDR3 is TGCGCCAGCAGCCTCGGCCTCAATGGCGGGGGGAACACTGAAGCTTTCTTT.

The gene calls are TRBV12-3 or TRBV12-4 and TRBJ2-5; no clear D. The CDR3 loop spans 12 amino acids. Trimming left V 7 bases short and J 4 bases short, with 10 bases between. CDR3 nucleotide sequence: TGTGCCAGCACCCTAAGAACAGAGACCCAGTACTTC. Its protein product is CASTLRTETQYF.

This clone was observed at least ten times. The gene calls are TRBV19 and TRBJ2-2, with D possibly TRBD1 on 6 matching bases. This CDR3 has 15 residues. The germline V and J ends were trimmed by 7 bases and 3 bases, with 15 bases remaining between them. In germline, CDR1 is LNHDA, CDR2 SQIVND (reference sequence). CDR3 sequence reads: CASKRRAGDTGELFF. In DNA form, the CDR3 reads TGTGCCAGTAAGCGGAGAGCAGGGGACACCGGGGAGCTGTTTTTT.

This chain joins TRBV28 and TRBJ2-1; no clear D. V lost 6 bases, J lost 9 bases, and 18 bases lay in between. The CDR3 runs 14 residues. Germline loops: CDR1 MDHEN, CDR2 SYDVKM. The CDR3 DNA follows: TGTGCCAGCAGCCCTGGCCCCCGTGCCCGTGAGCAGTTCTTC. This gives the protein CASSPGPRAREQFF. Based on the CDR3 plus reference TRBV28 and TRBJ2-1, the full variable domain is DVKVTQSSRYLVKRTGEKVFLECVQDMDHENMFWYRQDPGLGLRLIYFSYDVKMKEKGDIPEGYSVSREKKERFSLILESASTNQTSMYLCASSPGPRAREQFFGPGTRLTVL.

V and J are TRBV7-9 and TRBJ2-3, with D possibly matching TRBD2 (8 bases). With 5 bases removed from V and 1 base from J, the gap between germline ends came to 19 bases. In germline, CDR1 is SEHNR, CDR2 FQNEAQ (reference sequence). This CDR3 is built from 17 residues. The CDR3 DNA sequence: TGTGCCAGCAGCGACGGGAGGGGGCGAGGACGCACAGATACGCAGTATTTT. Translation: CASSDGRGRGRTDTQYF.

The table lists this clone with a count of one. The rearrangement links TRBV6-5 to TRBJ2-3; 7 nucleotides line up with TRBD2. The CDR3 runs to 14 residues. Germline assignment: CDR1 MNHEY and CDR2 SVGAGI. V shed 4 bases and J 5 bases; nucleotides not matched to a gene: 6. CDR3 sequence reads: CASSSSGTRDTQYF. CDR3 coding DNA: TGTGCCAGCAGTTCAAGCGGGACGCGAGATACGCAGTATTTT.

The J gene is TRBJ2-7, the V gene TRBV6-5, with 7 bases fitting TRBD1. The CDR3 is 15 residues long. In germline, CDR1 is MNHEY, CDR2 SVGAGI. V lost 5 bases, J lost 4 bases, and 11 bases stayed unmatched. This CDR3 is CASSPQPPGQYEQYF. CDR3 in DNA: TGTGCCAGCAGTCCACAACCACCGGGACAGTACGAGCAGTACTTC.

The chain employs TRBV6-1 and TRBJ1-1, with D perhaps TRBD1 (5 bases). The CDR3 consists of 13 residues. Deletions cut 1 base from V and 10 bases from J, with 13 bases between. From germline, CDR1 is MNHNS and CDR2 SASEGT. The CDR3 sequence is CASSEGQKVPAFF. Here the CDR3 DNA reads TGTGCCAGCAGTGAAGGACAGAAAGTCCCAGCTTTCTTT.

This rearrangement joins TRBV5-1 to TRBJ1-1; no firm D call. This CDR3 is built from 15 residues. V was shortened by 1 base and J by 0 bases, with 10 bases between the two germline ends. Germline V gene sequence: CDR1 SGHRS, CDR2 YFSETQ. CDR3 region: CASSLIPGMNTEAFF. The CDR3 DNA is TGCGCCAGCAGCTTGATACCGGGGATGAACACTGAAGCTTTCTTT. Based on the CDR3 plus reference TRBV5-1 and TRBJ1-1, the full variable domain is KAGVTQTPRYLIKTRGQQVTLSCSPISGHRSVSWYQQTPGQGLQFLFEYFSETQRNKGNFPGRFSGRQFSNSRSEMNVSTLELGDSALYLCASSLIPGMNTEAFFGQGTRLTVV.